This T cell receptor (beta chain) was captured in a study of cytomegalovirus exposure and HLA in healthy donors. Germline V gene sequence: CDR1 SGHNT, CDR2 YYREEE (reference sequence). CDR3 size: 17 residues. The V gene end was trimmed by 4 bases and the J gene end by 2 bases; junction bases not matched to a gene: 10. The primer mix had 60 Vbeta and 13 Jbeta primers. Profiled with immunoSEQ multiplex PCR; TCRdb holds only in-frame clones, not every one. The sample includes some 85,000 clones, around 84% of them seen just once. V is TRBV5-4 and J is TRBJ2-5, with TRBD1 matching 11 bases. This TCR was sampled from a woman aged 40 to 50 in good health and CMV-seropositive. Material for sequencing was PBMCs. The CDR3 here is CASSRLDRGPSQETQYF. CDR3 DNA: TGTGCCAGCAGCCGACTGGACAGGGGGCCTTCTCAAGAGACCCAGTACTTC.